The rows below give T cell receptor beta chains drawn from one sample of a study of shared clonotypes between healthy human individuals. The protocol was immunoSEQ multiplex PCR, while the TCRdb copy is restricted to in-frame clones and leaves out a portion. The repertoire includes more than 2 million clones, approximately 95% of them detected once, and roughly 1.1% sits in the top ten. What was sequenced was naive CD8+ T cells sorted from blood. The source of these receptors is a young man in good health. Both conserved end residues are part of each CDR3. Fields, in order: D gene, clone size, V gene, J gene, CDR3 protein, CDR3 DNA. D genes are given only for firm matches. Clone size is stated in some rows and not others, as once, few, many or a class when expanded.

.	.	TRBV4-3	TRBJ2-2	CASSQGERNTGELFF	TGCGCCAGCAGCCAAGGGGAGAGAAACACCGGGGAGCTGTTTTTT
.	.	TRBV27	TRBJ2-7	CASSLWGKVDEQYF	TGTGCCAGCAGTTTGTGGGGGAAGGTCGACGAGCAGTACTTC
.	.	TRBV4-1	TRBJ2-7	CASSPTSVNNYEQYF	TGCGCCAGCAGCCCCACCTCGGTTAATAACTACGAGCAGTACTTC
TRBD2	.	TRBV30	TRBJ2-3	CAWSVGAGVTDTQYF	TGTGCCTGGAGTGTCGGGGCGGGGGTGACAGATACGCAGTATTTT
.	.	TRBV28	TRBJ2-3	CASRLDGTPGTDTQYF	TGTGCCAGCAGATTAGACGGGACTCCCGGCACAGATACGCAGTATTTT
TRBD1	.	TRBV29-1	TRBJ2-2	CSGRDSDTGELFF	TGCAGCGGCCGGGACAGTGATACCGGGGAGCTGTTTTTT
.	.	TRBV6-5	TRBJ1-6	CASSYLPEGNSPLHF	TGTGCCAGCAGTTACTTACCCGAGGGAAATTCACCCCTCCACTTT
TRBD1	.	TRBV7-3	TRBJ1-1	CASSWGTGGHLTEAFF	TGTGCCAGCAGCTGGGGGACAGGGGGCCACCTCACTGAAGCTTTCTTT
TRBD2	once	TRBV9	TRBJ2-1	CASSHGTSGPIEQFF	TGTGCCAGCAGCCACGGGACTAGCGGGCCTATTGAGCAGTTCTTC
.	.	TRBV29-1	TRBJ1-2	CSASGYTF	TGCAGCGCCTCAGGCTACACCTTC
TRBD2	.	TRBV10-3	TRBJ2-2	CAISDPAGGPGAGELFF	TGTGCCATCAGTGACCCAGCGGGGGGACCCGGGGCCGGGGAGCTGTTTTTT
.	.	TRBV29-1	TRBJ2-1	CSARWDFNEQFF	TGCAGCGCCCGGTGGGACTTCAATGAGCAGTTCTTC
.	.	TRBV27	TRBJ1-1	CASSLLEGSTEAFF	TGTGCCAGCAGTTTATTGGAGGGAAGCACTGAAGCTTTCTTT
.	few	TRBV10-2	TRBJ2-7	CASSDFYEQYF	TGCGCCAGCAGTGACTTCTACGAGCAGTACTTC
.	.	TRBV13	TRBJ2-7	CASSPGDQWSEQYF	TGTGCCAGCAGCCCTGGCGACCAGTGGTCGGAGCAGTACTTC
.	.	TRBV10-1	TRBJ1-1	CASSAGAEGTEAFF	TGCGCCAGCAGTGCAGGGGCAGAGGGCACTGAAGCTTTCTTT
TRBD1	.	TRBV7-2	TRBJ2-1	CASSLVGDSSYNEQFF	TGTGCCAGCAGCTTAGTGGGGGACAGCTCCTACAATGAGCAGTTCTTC
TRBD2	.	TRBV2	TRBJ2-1	CAQTGGASGNTFLGEQFF	TGTGCCCAGACTGGGGGAGCTAGCGGGAATACTTTCCTCGGGGAGCAGTTCTTC
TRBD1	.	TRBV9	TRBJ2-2	CASSAPEGAADTGELFF	TGTGCCAGCAGCGCACCCGAGGGGGCGGCCGACACCGGGGAGCTGTTTTTT
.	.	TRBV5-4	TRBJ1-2	CASSYDSIYGYTF	TGTGCCAGCAGCTACGACAGCATCTATGGCTACACCTTC
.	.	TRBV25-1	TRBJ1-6	CASIAGDGLEEISPLHF	TGTGCCAGCATCGCAGGGGACGGATTGGAGGAGATTTCACCCCTCCACTTT
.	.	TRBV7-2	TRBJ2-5	CASRWEDLWETQYF	TGTGCCAGCAGATGGGAGGACCTTTGGGAGACCCAGTACTTC
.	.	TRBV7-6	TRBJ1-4	CASSSTIGGSGEKLFF	TGTGCCAGCAGCTCGACCATCGGAGGGTCTGGGGAAAAACTGTTTTTT
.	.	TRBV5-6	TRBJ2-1	CASSFRGYNNEQFF	TGTGCCAGCAGCTTCAGGGGTTATAACAATGAGCAGTTCTTC
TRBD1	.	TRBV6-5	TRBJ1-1	CASSYLGQTNTEAFF	TGTGCCAGCAGTTACTTGGGACAGACGAACACTGAAGCTTTCTTT